This TCR beta chain was captured in a study of T cell responses to AZD1222 COVID-19 vaccine. Sequencing used immunoSEQ multiplex PCR; TCRdb keeps in-frame clones, though not all of them. The sample gives roughly 140,000 clones, 90% of which show up once; 3% to 3.5% is in the top ten. Findings and limits, study-wide: Increased Spike-specific TCR breadth and depth were observed after two AZD1222 doses.

A note on this clone: What it binds is unknown.

Trimming removed 3 bases from V and 4 bases from J, with 22 bases in between. The CDR3 is 17 amino acids. Germline V CDR1 and CDR2: GTSNPN, SVGIG (reference sequence). Sequenced material: peripheral blood, taken 28 days after the second AZD1222 dose. The TCR originated in an adult who received the AZD1222 COVID-19 vaccine. V gene TRBV30 combines with J gene TRBJ1-3; TRBD1 might be the D (6 bases). This CDR3 reads CAWSFFNYRVLGNTIYF. The CDR3 DNA is TGTGCCTGGAGCTTCTTCAACTACAGGGTCCTGGGAAACACCATATATTTT.